This TCR beta chain comes out of a study of control samples from healthy donors and cancer patients. The germline gives CDR1 SGHRS, CDR2 YFSETQ. Trimming pared 4 bases from V and 7 bases from J, leaving 12 bases between. The CDR3 runs 13 residues. A few counts support this clone. Only in-frame clones appear in the TCRdb table, and some are missing; sequencing was by immunoSEQ multiplex PCR. The table includes 90,000 to 95,000 clones, just under 85% detected once. The source material was blood. This TCR came from a man aged 30 to 45 in good health. The chain couples TRBV5-1 to TRBJ1-5; no clear D gene. CDR3 DNA sequence: TGCGCCAGCAGCCCGTACATCAACCAGCCCCAGCATTTT. Protein: CASSPYINQPQHF.